This is a list of T cell receptor beta chains from one sample in a study of breast tumors, draining lymph nodes, adjacent tissues. TCRdb passed the multiplex PCR reads through MiXCR, listing each CDR3 protein once. The sample includes 200,000 to 250,000 distinct CDR3 sequences, around 34% of them seen just once. Specimen: axillary lymph node tissue. The origin of the receptors is a female donor with breast cancer. Some clones in this sample may be carry-over from other donors' samples. The CDR3 runs from the conserved cysteine through the conserved F or W. Each record gives: J gene, V gene, CDR3 protein.

j_gene: TRBJ2-5; v_gene: TRBV7-2; CDR3aa: CASSFPGGTQYF
j_gene: TRBJ2-5; v_gene: TRBV11-2; CDR3aa: CASSYDVETQYF
j_gene: TRBJ2-7; v_gene: TRBV6-6; CDR3aa: CASRLSPFPRPRPYEQYF
j_gene: TRBJ2-1; v_gene: TRBV7-2; CDR3aa: CASSRAAGGSLSYNEQFF
j_gene: TRBJ1-1; v_gene: TRBV7-9; CDR3aa: CASSLGWGRVTEAFF
j_gene: TRBJ1-2; v_gene: TRBV19; CDR3aa: CASSITPWGYTF
j_gene: TRBJ2-7; v_gene: TRBV2; CDR3aa: CASSEDTRIYEQYF
j_gene: TRBJ2-3; v_gene: TRBV7-6; CDR3aa: CASSLGGPRTDTQYF
j_gene: TRBJ2-3; v_gene: TRBV7-6; CDR3aa: CASSLDVGSTDTQYF
j_gene: TRBJ1-5; v_gene: TRBV2; CDR3aa: CASSERGGTGQPQHF
j_gene: TRBJ2-3; v_gene: TRBV7-3; CDR3aa: CASSQRSGTGGTDTQYF
j_gene: TRBJ2-1; v_gene: TRBV5-1; CDR3aa: CASSLDRRSGRPYNEQFF
j_gene: TRBJ2-1; v_gene: TRBV18; CDR3aa: CASSKVTELGYNEQFF
j_gene: TRBJ2-3; v_gene: TRBV15; CDR3aa: CATYDNTDTQYF
j_gene: TRBJ2-6; v_gene: TRBV6-5; CDR3aa: CASSLYDRPSSGANVLTF
j_gene: TRBJ1-1; v_gene: TRBV2; CDR3aa: CASSEGDRGNTEAFF
j_gene: TRBJ1-4; v_gene: TRBV29-1; CDR3aa: CSVEDYVRTGAEKLFF
j_gene: TRBJ2-2; v_gene: TRBV5-1; CDR3aa: CASLGAETNTGELFF
j_gene: TRBJ1-2; v_gene: TRBV24-1; CDR3aa: CATRPGTDNYGYTF
j_gene: TRBJ2-1; v_gene: TRBV5-1; CDR3aa: CASSPGQGGRNEQFF
j_gene: TRBJ2-7; v_gene: TRBV30; CDR3aa: CAWSVGGTNTYEQYF
j_gene: TRBJ1-6; v_gene: TRBV7-9; CDR3aa: CASRYRDNSPLHF
j_gene: TRBJ2-1; v_gene: TRBV10-3; CDR3aa: CAIRRTGANYNEQFF
j_gene: TRBJ2-3; v_gene: TRBV20-1; CDR3aa: CSARGAGGTEDTQYF
j_gene: TRBJ2-7; v_gene: TRBV19; CDR3aa: CASSTRGEGPYEQYF
j_gene: TRBJ1-3; v_gene: TRBV20-1; CDR3aa: CSARLAGNTIYF
j_gene: TRBJ1-3; v_gene: TRBV18; CDR3aa: CHSSPPGNTIYF
j_gene: TRBJ2-3; v_gene: TRBV27; CDR3aa: CASSPQVTDTQYF
j_gene: TRBJ2-5; v_gene: TRBV7-2; CDR3aa: CASSQAGSTSGRQETQYF
j_gene: TRBJ1-2; v_gene: TRBV4-2; CDR3aa: CASSRRTSGGDYTF
j_gene: TRBJ2-3; v_gene: TRBV7-9; CDR3aa: CALGGKRGITTDTQYF
j_gene: TRBJ2-3; v_gene: TRBV5-1; CDR3aa: CASSFEGGSPDTQYF
j_gene: TRBJ1-2; v_gene: TRBV30; CDR3aa: CAWGVGSGYTF
j_gene: TRBJ2-5; v_gene: TRBV5-6; CDR3aa: CASSPRLAGGRQETQYF
j_gene: TRBJ2-7; v_gene: TRBV20-1; CDR3aa: CSARLRLTGETYEQYF
j_gene: TRBJ1-5; v_gene: TRBV7-2; CDR3aa: CASSLTGGDQPQHF
j_gene: TRBJ2-2; v_gene: TRBV11-3; CDR3aa: CASSPGGGPEELFF
j_gene: TRBJ2-7; v_gene: TRBV2; CDR3aa: CASSRSGGAVVYEQYF
j_gene: TRBJ2-7; v_gene: TRBV30; CDR3aa: CAWSFRRVAGVYEQYF
j_gene: TRBJ1-5; v_gene: TRBV2; CDR3aa: CASRYSNQPQHF
j_gene: TRBJ2-1; v_gene: TRBV12-5; CDR3aa: CASGLLTSYNEQFF
j_gene: TRBJ2-1; v_gene: TRBV3-1; CDR3aa: CASSHGLAGVNEQFF
j_gene: TRBJ2-7; v_gene: TRBV4-1; CDR3aa: CASSQESQVLYEQYF
j_gene: TRBJ1-2; v_gene: TRBV28; CDR3aa: CASSLWDSAGYGYTF
j_gene: TRBJ2-2; v_gene: TRBV14; CDR3aa: CASSHSDRDHGELFF
j_gene: TRBJ2-1; v_gene: TRBV5-1; CDR3aa: CASSTGAVHEQFF
j_gene: TRBJ2-3; v_gene: TRBV3-1; CDR3aa: CASSQGTGLSTDTQYF
j_gene: TRBJ2-1; v_gene: TRBV11-3; CDR3aa: CASSFGLAGDEQFF
j_gene: TRBJ2-3; v_gene: TRBV4-2; CDR3aa: CASSSGGEGTDTQYF
j_gene: TRBJ2-1; v_gene: TRBV7-2; CDR3aa: CASSLVKTSGGSRYNEQFF
j_gene: TRBJ1-2; v_gene: TRBV6-2/TRBV6-3; CDR3aa: CASSFTGPLHLNYGYTF